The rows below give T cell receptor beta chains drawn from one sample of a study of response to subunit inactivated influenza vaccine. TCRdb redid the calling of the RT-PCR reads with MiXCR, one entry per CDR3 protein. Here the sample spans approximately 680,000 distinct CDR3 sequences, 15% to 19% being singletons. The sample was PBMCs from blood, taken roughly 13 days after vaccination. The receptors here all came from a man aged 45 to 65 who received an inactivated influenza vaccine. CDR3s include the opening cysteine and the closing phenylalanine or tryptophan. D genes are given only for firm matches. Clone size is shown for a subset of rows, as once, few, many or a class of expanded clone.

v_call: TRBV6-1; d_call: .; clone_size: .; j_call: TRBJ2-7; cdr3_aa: CASRRQAHSSYEQYF; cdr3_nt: TGTGCCAGCAGACGACAGGCCCACAGCTCCTACGAGCAGTACTTC
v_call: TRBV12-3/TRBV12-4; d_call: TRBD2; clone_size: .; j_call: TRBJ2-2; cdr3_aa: CASSPLAGGGNTGELFF; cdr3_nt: TGTGCCAGCAGTCCTCTAGCGGGGGGTGGTAACACCGGGGAGCTGTTTTTT
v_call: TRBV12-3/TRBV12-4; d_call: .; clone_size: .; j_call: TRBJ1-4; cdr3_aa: CASSSPRQGNQKLFF; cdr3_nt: TGTGCCAGCAGTTCACCCAGGCAGGGTAATCAAAAACTGTTTTTT
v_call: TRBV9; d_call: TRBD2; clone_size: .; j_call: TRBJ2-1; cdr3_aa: CASSHGTTPYNEQFF; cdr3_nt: TGTGCCAGCAGCCACGGGACTACGCCCTACAATGAGCAGTTCTTC
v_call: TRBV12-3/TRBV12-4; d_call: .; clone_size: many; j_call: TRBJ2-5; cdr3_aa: CASSGFGARETQYF; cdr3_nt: TGTGCCAGCAGTGGGTTCGGGGCGCGGGAGACCCAGTACTTC
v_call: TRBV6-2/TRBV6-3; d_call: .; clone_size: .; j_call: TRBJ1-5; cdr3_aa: CASSYPYGGGQPQHF; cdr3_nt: TGTGCCAGCAGTTACCCGTATGGAGGAGGTCAGCCCCAGCATTTT
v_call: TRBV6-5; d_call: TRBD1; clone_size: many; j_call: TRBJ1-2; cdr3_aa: CASSYSGQGGRYGYTF; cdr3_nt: TGTGCCAGCAGTTACTCTGGACAGGGGGGCCGCTATGGCTACACCTTC
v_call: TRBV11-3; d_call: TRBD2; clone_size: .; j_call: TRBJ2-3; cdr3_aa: CASSLDSGAGDTQYF; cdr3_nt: TGTGCCAGCAGCTTGGATAGCGGGGCGGGGGATACGCAGTATTTT
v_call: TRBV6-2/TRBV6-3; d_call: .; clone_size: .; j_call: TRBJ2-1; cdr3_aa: CASSYSIRNEQFF; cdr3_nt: TGTGCCAGCAGTTACTCGATCCGTAATGAGCAGTTCTTC
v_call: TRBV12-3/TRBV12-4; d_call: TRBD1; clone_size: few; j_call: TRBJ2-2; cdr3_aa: CASSLGTGVFSANTGELFF; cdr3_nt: TGTGCCAGCAGTTTGGGGACAGGTGTTTTCAGCGCGAACACCGGGGAGCTGTTTTTT
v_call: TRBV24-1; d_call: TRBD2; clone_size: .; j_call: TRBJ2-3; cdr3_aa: CATSDPELASTDTQYF; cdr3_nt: TGTGCCACCAGTGATCCAGAACTAGCGAGCACAGATACGCAGTATTTT
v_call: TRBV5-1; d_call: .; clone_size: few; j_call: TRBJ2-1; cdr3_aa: CASSPQLTGYPFF; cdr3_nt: TGCGCCAGCAGCCCGCAACTAACAGGGTACCCGTTCTTC
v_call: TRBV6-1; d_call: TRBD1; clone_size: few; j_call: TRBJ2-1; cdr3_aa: CASKVTGGEGSYNEQFF; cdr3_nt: TGTGCCAGCAAAGTGACAGGGGGCGAGGGCTCCTACAATGAGCAGTTCTTC
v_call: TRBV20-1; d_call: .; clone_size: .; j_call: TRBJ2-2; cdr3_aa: CSATQGRGTGELFF; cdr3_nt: TGCAGTGCTACCCAGGGAAGGGGAACCGGGGAGCTGTTTTTT
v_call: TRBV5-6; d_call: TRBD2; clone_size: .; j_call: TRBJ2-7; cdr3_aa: CASSLAAGGSSYEQYF; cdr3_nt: TGTGCCAGCAGCTTGGCCGCGGGGGGGTCTTCCTACGAGCAGTACTTC
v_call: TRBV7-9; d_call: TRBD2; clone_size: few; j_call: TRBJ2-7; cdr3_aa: CASSTTRLARHYEQYF; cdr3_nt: TGTGCCAGCAGCACAACAAGACTAGCGCGACACTACGAGCAGTACTTC